This TCR beta chain was identified during a study of response to subunit inactivated influenza vaccine (dated by TCRdb to 2017 to 2018). In terms of the full investigation: The study used deep quantitative T cell receptor repertoire profiling to track responses to a trivalent subunit inactivated influenza vaccine.

General conclusions and limits of the study: The authors suggested that each seasonal influenza vaccination may recruit only a limited number of new T cells.

This clonotype was seen many times. The specificity of this receptor is unknown. The input lacks base qualities; no much larger clone sits a single base away. At the junction V is shortened by 3 bases and J by 7 bases, with 9 bases in between. The germline V gene (reference sequence) gives CDR1 as DFQATT and CDR2 as SNEGSKA. The CDR3 runs 11 residues from the cysteine to the phenylalanine. Only the CDR3 region is kept as DNA, spanning 33 bases read in frame from base 1. The library was prepared using RT-PCR. This sample was sequenced with an Illumina HiSeq 2500. Through fastp at Q25 and MiXCR, TCRdb rebuilt clones from the public reads, retaining in-frame beta chains. CDR3 protein sequences are deduplicated, and each keeps its most common genes and DNA. This sample holds 250,000 to 350,000 distinct CDR3 sequences; approximately 20% were observed only once. Clones ranked in the top ten supply about 9.4% of the sample.

Sequenced here: PBMCs from blood, sampled less than 22 months after vaccination. The sequence links TRBV20-1 to TRBJ1-1, with the D gene call left open. This sequence originates from a man aged 45 to 70 who received an inactivated influenza vaccine. Donor details come from another sample of the same person, matched by shared clones. The DNA sequence is TGCAGTGCTAGTGATAATCTTGAAGCTTTCTTT. Its amino acids are CSASDNLEAFF.